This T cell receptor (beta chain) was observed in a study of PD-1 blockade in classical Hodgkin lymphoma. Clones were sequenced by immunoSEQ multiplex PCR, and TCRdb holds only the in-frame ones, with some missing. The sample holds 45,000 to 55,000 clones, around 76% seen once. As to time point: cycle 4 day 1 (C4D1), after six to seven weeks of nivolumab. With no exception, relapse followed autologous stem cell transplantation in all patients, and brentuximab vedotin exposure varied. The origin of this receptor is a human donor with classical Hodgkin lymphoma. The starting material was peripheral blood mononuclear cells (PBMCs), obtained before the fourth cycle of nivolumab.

DNA for the CDR3: TGTGCCAGCAGTAGCCGACAGGGATACTATGGCTACACCTTC. This sequence encodes CASSSRQGYYGYTF. The chain is built from TRBV2 and TRBJ1-2, with 7 positions matching TRBD1. CDR3 length equals 14 residues. With 5 bases clipped from V and 3 bases from J, the junction kept 6 bases outside the gene matches. Germline V gene sequence: CDR1 SNHLY, CDR2 FYNNEI.